This passage covers 10 T cell receptor beta chains from one sample sequenced in a study of cytomegalovirus exposure and HLA in healthy donors (dated by TCRdb to 2016 to 2017). Library generation was performed with the immunoSEQ multiplex PCR assay. For the multiplex PCR, a mixture combining 60 forward primers for TCR Vbeta segments and 13 reverse primers for TCR Jbeta segments was used. Not all clones reach the TCRdb copy of this immuneACCESS table, which keeps in-frame sequences only. Checked studies attribute under half of the gap to unresolved V genes and leave the rest unexplained. The sample contains around 67,000 clones, around 82% of them found a single time. The ten largest clones capture roughly 8% of the sample. The sequenced sample was PBMCs. Receptor source: a man younger than 35 in good health and CMV-seropositive.

CDR3 DNA sequence: TGTGCCTGGAGGGCTGGGGCAGGTGGTGGCTACACCTTC. This codes for CAWRAGAGGGYTF. The rearrangement links TRBV30 to TRBJ1-2; D might be TRBD1 (5 bases). The CDR3 has 13 residues. V was cut by 3 bases and J by 7 bases, with 15 bases left in between. Per germline, CDR1 GTSNPN and CDR2 SVGIG (reference sequence).

The gene calls are TRBV30 and TRBJ2-1, with 7 positions matching TRBD2. This CDR3 spans 12 amino acids. Germline-derived CDR1 and CDR2 are GTSNPN and SVGIG (reference sequence). Trimming cost V 5 bases and J 7 bases; bases outside gene matches: 5. For the CDR3, the DNA is TGTGCCTGGGCCATGGGGGGGAATGAGCAGTTCTTC. This codes for CAWAMGGNEQFF.

This chain joins TRBV9 and TRBJ2-7; maybe TRBD2 (5 bases). V lost 5 bases, J lost 0 bases, and 12 bases lay in between. Per germline, CDR1 SGDLS and CDR2 YYNGEE. The CDR3 extends over 14 amino acids. CDR3 nucleotides: TGTGCCAGCAGTGAGGGATTAAGCTCCTACGAGCAGTACTTC. Amino acids: CASSEGLSSYEQYF.

The J gene is TRBJ2-7, the V gene TRBV30; 9 bases match TRBD1. The germline V gene encodes CDR1 GTSNPN and CDR2 SVGIG (reference sequence). The CDR3 loop spans 15 amino acids. The ends lost 2 bases at V and 4 bases at J; junction bases unmatched: 9. Here the CDR3 reads CAWSITGTGRYEQYF. As DNA, the CDR3 is TGTGCCTGGAGTATCACCGGGACAGGGCGGTACGAGCAGTACTTC.

This chain's CDR3 is CASSPAGGRGYTF. The CDR3 DNA reads as TGCGCCAGCAGCCCCGCGGGGGGCCGTGGCTACACCTTC. The chain employs TRBV5-1 and TRBJ1-2, with D perhaps matching TRBD1 (6 bases). The CDR3 loop spans 13 amino acids. The V and J ends lost 4 bases and 7 bases respectively, with 14 bases between them. From germline, CDR1 is SGHRS and CDR2 YFSETQ.

This clone was detected only a few times. This chain uses TRBV6-4 with TRBJ2-1; TRBD2 aligns across 14 bases. CDR1 MRHNA and CDR2 SNTAGT come from the germline V gene. J lost 5 bases, V lost 5 bases, and 2 bases had no gene match. The CDR3 spans 15 residues. The CDR3 sequence is CASSKGLAGDNEQFF. The CDR3 DNA is TGTGCCAGCAGTAAGGGACTAGCGGGGGACAATGAGCAGTTCTTC.

The chain joins TRBV13 to TRBJ2-5; possible D gene TRBD1, 5 bases. The CDR3 has 14 amino acids. The V end lost 2 bases, the J end lost 5 bases, and 12 bases lay between the germline ends. Per germline, CDR1 PRHDT and CDR2 FYEKMQ (reference sequence). CDR3 sequence: CASSLFRAGETQYF. DNA for the CDR3: TGTGCCAGCAGCTTATTCCGGGCAGGGGAGACCCAGTACTTC.

V usage is TRBV4-1 and J usage is TRBJ2-7; TRBD2 matches at 10 bases. Germline CDR1 MGHRA, CDR2 YSYEKL. V trimming: 4 bases; J trimming: 3 bases; junction bases outside the gene matches: 9. The CDR3 consists of 16 residues. In nucleotides, the CDR3 is TGCGCCAGCAGCCCCTTAGGACTAGCGGCTTACTACGAGCAGTACTTC. Translated, it gives CASSPLGLAAYYEQYF.

CDR3 nucleotides: TGTGCCAGCGACAGGGCGTACAGCTCCTACAATGAGCAGTTCTTC. Residues: CASDRAYSSYNEQFF. The rearrangement joins TRBV7-8 to TRBJ2-1; 7 bases are a match to TRBD1. CDR3 length equals 15 residues. Germline V gene sequence: CDR1 SGHVS, CDR2 FQNEAQ. V dropped 8 bases and J dropped 0; count of bases not matched to a gene: 7.

This clone has only a few counts. The chain is built from TRBV9 and TRBJ2-1, with D perhaps TRBD1 (5 bases). The V end lost 3 bases, the J end lost 0 bases, and 10 bases lay between the germline ends. Germline CDR1 reads SGDLS; CDR2 reads YYNGEE. CDR3 length: 15 residues. Here the CDR3 reads CASSAQGNSYNEQFF. The CDR3 coding sequence is TGTGCCAGCAGCGCTCAGGGAAACTCCTACAATGAGCAGTTCTTC.